The following is a T cell receptor (beta chain) sequence with its context. Its target is not known. The sample belongs to a study of cytomegalovirus exposure and HLA in healthy donors. Overall study context: Later, an analysis reported that the 95 to 150 validation repertoires had used the same platform as the approximately 680 first-cohort repertoires.

Points from the study as a whole: CMV antigen specificity of three CMV-associated chains was confirmed in vitro. Researchers catalogued approximately 170 TCR beta chains as cytomegalovirus-associated.

CDR1 and CDR2 from the germline V gene are MDHEN and SYDVKM. The CDR3 loop spans 12 amino acids. After removal of 7 bases from V and 2 bases from J, the junction contained 2 bases not matched to a gene. Repertoires were generated with immunoSEQ multiplex PCR, while TCRdb's copy carries only in-frame clones and drops some. The data contain roughly 77,000 clones, approximately 95% of them singletons. This receptor was identified in a woman under 30 in good health and CMV-seronegative. The V gene is TRBV28, the J gene TRBJ2-7; 7 positions agree with TRBD1. The sample was PBMCs. CDR3 sequence: CASIGTAYEQYF. CDR3 coding DNA: TGTGCCAGCATCGGGACAGCCTACGAGCAGTACTTC. The full variable domain, its missing parts supplied by reference TRBV28 and TRBJ2-7, is DVKVTQSSRYLVKRTGEKVFLECVQDMDHENMFWYRQDPGLGLRLIYFSYDVKMKEKGDIPEGYSVSREKKERFSLILESASTNQTSMYLCASIGTAYEQYFGPGTRLTVT.